This is a list of T cell receptor beta chains from one sample in a study of blood T cell repertoires in COVID-19. The protocol was immunoSEQ multiplex PCR, while the TCRdb copy is restricted to in-frame clones and leaves out a portion. This table holds over 200,000 clones, roughly 84% found once. Sequences were obtained from peripheral blood. These receptors came from a man aged 45-65 years with active or convalescent COVID-19. Each CDR3 is given with its conserved first and last residue.

V gene	J gene	CDR3 protein
TRBV27	TRBJ1-6	CASSFSAYNSPLHF
TRBV19	TRBJ1-5	CASSSRQSSDNQPQHF
TRBV2	TRBJ1-6	CASSGGETRSYNSPLHF
TRBV5-1	TRBJ2-1	CASSLSGNEQFF
TRBV6-6	TRBJ2-5	CASANGRVQETQYF
TRBV7-6	TRBJ2-1	CASSSITSGGYNEQFF
TRBV6-2/TRBV6-3	TRBJ1-5	CASSYGTPMPQHF
TRBV5-4	TRBJ2-5	CASSVGLAGDRKTQYF
TRBV28	TRBJ1-2	CASSLRNYGYTF
TRBV6-5	TRBJ2-7	CASSYPKTYEQYF
TRBV3-1/TRBV3-2	TRBJ2-3	CASSQQSDTQYF
TRBV6-2/TRBV6-3	TRBJ2-1	CASSYQGQGDEQFF
TRBV6-5	TRBJ1-2	CASSYIGGQNYGYTF
TRBV5-6	TRBJ2-7	CASSRTGGSYEQYF
TRBV11-3	TRBJ1-1	CASSTGPQGTEAFF
TRBV19	TRBJ2-5	CASSIINPSGQETQYF
TRBV5-1	TRBJ2-1	CASRLTGASNEQFF
TRBV5-6	TRBJ1-3	CASSFVANSGNTIYF
TRBV18	TRBJ1-6	CASSLGQHNSPLHF
TRBV18	TRBJ2-7	CASSPTSGGESSYEQYF
TRBV6-1	TRBJ2-7	CASSDVQGTYEQYF
TRBV6-5	TRBJ1-1	CASSYQSNTEAFF
TRBV6-4	TRBJ1-1	CASRREGSTEAFF
TRBV6-5	TRBJ1-6	CASSRPGRNSPLHF
TRBV28	TRBJ1-2	CASSTENPGQGALGYGYTF
TRBV15	TRBJ1-1	CATSRELQGSPEAFF
TRBV29-1	TRBJ2-1	CSVVRGGNNEQFF
TRBV14	TRBJ1-2	CASSQAGDGYTF
TRBV27	TRBJ1-1	CASSLGGRTEAFF
TRBV27	TRBJ1-4	CASRNRGTANEKLFF
TRBV19	TRBJ1-2	CASSPRGALTYGYTF
TRBV9	TRBJ1-1	CASSPRQLNTEAFF
TRBV12-3/TRBV12-4	TRBJ1-1	CASSLRGGSEAFF
TRBV30	TRBJ1-3	CAWRGTTSGNTIYF
TRBV24-1	TRBJ2-7	CATSSLLDRGFASLREQYF
TRBV3-1/TRBV3-2	TRBJ2-1	CASSQVSGDEQFF
TRBV20-1	TRBJ1-4	CSASVVQGNEKLFF
TRBV15	TRBJ1-1	CATSGHRGMNTEAFF
TRBV2	TRBJ1-6	CASSEGVAGVNSPLHF
TRBV9	TRBJ1-1	CASNPQGLRNTEAFF
TRBV19	TRBJ2-5	CASSILSGETQYF
TRBV12-3/TRBV12-4	TRBJ1-2	CASRNTAEAYTF